The clone carrying this T cell receptor beta chain occurred a few times. The antigen remains undetermined. The sample is drawn from a study of identical twins' blood T cells. Study results and caveats: Twins shared about as many clonotypes as their cloneset sizes predicted. Abundant TCRbeta CDR3s overlapped more between twins than with unrelated donors.

Per the original data handling: Each donor had about 95,000 to nearly 550,000 clonotypes. MiXCR was run by TCRdb on the 5' RACE reads, yielding one entry per CDR3 protein. The V and J calls were determined by TCRdb, not by the authors. The data show 350,000 to 400,000 distinct CDR3 sequences, roughly 30% seen once. This clonotype originated in a woman aged 18-49 years in good health. Sequenced sample: PBMCs.

In DNA form, the CDR3 reads TGTGCCACCACCGGGACGCCCCCGAGCAATGAGCAGTTCTTC. Amino acids: CATTGTPPSNEQFF. This rearrangement joins TRBV10-3 to TRBJ2-1; D possibly matches TRBD1 or TRBD2 (5 bases each). Germline V gene sequence: CDR1 ENHRY, CDR2 SYGVKD. The CDR3 extends over 14 amino acids. V dropped 10 bases and J dropped 6 bases, with 19 bases sitting between them.